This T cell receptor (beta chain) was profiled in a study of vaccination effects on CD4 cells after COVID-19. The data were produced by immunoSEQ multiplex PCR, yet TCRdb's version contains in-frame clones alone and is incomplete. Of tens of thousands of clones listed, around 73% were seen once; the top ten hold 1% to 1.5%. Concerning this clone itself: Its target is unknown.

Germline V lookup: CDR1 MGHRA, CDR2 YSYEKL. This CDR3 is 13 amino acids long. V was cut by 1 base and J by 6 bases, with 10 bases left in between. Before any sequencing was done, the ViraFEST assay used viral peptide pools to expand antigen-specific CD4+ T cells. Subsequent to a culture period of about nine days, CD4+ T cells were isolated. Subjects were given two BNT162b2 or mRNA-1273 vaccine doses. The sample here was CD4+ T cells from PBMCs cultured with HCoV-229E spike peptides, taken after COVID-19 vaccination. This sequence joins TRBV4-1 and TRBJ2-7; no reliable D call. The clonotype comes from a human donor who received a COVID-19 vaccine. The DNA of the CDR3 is TGCGCCAGCAGCCAAGTTGGGGTTGGCGAGCAGTACGTC. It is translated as CASSQVGVGEQYV.